The source of this T cell receptor beta chain is a study of cytomegalovirus exposure and HLA in healthy donors (TCRdb year 2017). With respect to the entire study: According to a later analysis, the roughly 120 validation repertoires were produced on the same platform as the 600 to 850 repertoires of the first cohort. The aim of the study was to test whether cataloging public T cell receptors could identify signatures of past pathogen exposure. In addition to the first cohort of 666 subjects, a separate validation cohort of over 90 different subjects was used. To predict cytomegalovirus infection status, the study brought together high-throughput TCR immunosequencing, statistical association of individual TCRs with disease status, and machine learning. Findings and caveats that apply to the study as a whole: The study listed 164 TCR beta chains as associated with cytomegalovirus. A later analysis had no HLA typing for the validation cohort, so co-occurrence there was scored across all 130 or so repertoires. In both the original and validation cohorts, the classifier was reported to diagnose cytomegalovirus status with high specificity and sensitivity. A few of the identified cytomegalovirus-associated TCR beta chains were confirmed in vitro to be specific for cytomegalovirus antigens. The authors suggested that the approach could potentially be generalized to other disease states and immunological phenotypes. Most TCR sequences were observed very rarely across donors, whereas some public TCRs were present in many individuals. In a later analysis, TCRs clustered in the first cohort were found to also tend to co-occur in the 110 or so validation repertoires, with 85% to 95% of cluster scores above 0.

The protocol used for the library was the immunoSEQ multiplex PCR assay. For the original study's pipeline: To diagnose cytomegalovirus status from the catalog of TCR beta chain sequences, a statistical classification framework was built. As stored in TCRdb, this immuneACCESS dataset retains in-frame rearrangements with V and J assigned. A fraction of the clones does not appear; measured against another copy, unresolved V genes explain less than half of the discrepancy, and the remainder lacks a known reason. V, J and clone size derive from that table, while D and trimming were established from the DNA sequence. Here the sample has 90,000 to 110,000 clones; more than 85% occur a single time. Roughly 4% of the sample goes to the ten largest clones. The donors were included in the validation cohort of roughly 130 subjects, a group kept apart from the approximately 700-subject first cohort. Note on this clone: Its antigen has not been determined. No much larger clonotype is one base removed from it; base qualities were not supplied.

The CDR3 numbers 14 residues from cysteine through phenylalanine. Only the CDR3 region is kept as DNA, spanning 42 bases read in frame from base 1. The V end loses 4 bases and the J end loses 0 bases, and a stretch of 8 bases separates them. The germline V gene yields SGHDT for CDR1 and YYEEEE for CDR2. The V and J segments used are TRBV5-6 and TRBJ1-3; a weak D assignment points to TRBD1 (6 bases agree). This receptor was identified in a woman under 30 in good health and CMV-seropositive. The sequenced sample was PBMCs. The nucleotide sequence reads as follows: TGTGCCAGCAGCGGACAGAGCTCTGGAAACACCATATATTTT. This is translated as CASSGQSSGNTIYF.